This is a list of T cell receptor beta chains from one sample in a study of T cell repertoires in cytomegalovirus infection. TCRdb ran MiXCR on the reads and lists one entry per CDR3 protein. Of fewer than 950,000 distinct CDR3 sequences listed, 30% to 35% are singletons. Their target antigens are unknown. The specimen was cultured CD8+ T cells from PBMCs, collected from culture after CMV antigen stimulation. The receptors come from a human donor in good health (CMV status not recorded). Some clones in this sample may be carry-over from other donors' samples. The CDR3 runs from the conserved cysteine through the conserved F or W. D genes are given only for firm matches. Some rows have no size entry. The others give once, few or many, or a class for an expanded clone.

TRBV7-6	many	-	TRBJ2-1	CASSPGGGEYNEQFF	TGTGCCAGCAGCCCCGGGGGTGGGGAGTACAATGAGCAGTTCTTC
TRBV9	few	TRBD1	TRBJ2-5	CASSVRRDRVEETQYF	TGTGCCAGCAGCGTAAGACGGGACAGGGTCGAAGAGACCCAGTACTTC
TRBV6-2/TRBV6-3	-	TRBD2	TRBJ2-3	CASRAHSGGGTDTQYF	TGTGCCAGCAGAGCACACAGCGGGGGCGGCACAGATACGCAGTATTTT
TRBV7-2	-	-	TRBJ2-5	CASSSPVGQETQYF	TGTGCCAGCAGCTCTCCGGTGGGACAAGAGACCCAGTACTTC
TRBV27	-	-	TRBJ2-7	CASSAGTDIYEQYF	TGTGCCAGCAGCGCCGGGACGGACATCTACGAGCAGTACTTC
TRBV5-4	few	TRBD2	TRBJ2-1	CASSPRGGGPPRIF	TGTGCCAGCAGCCCCCGGGGCGGGGGGCCCCCTAGGATCTTC
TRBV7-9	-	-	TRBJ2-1	CASSFSEFLNEQFF	TGTGCCAGCAGCTTCTCGGAGTTCCTCAATGAGCAGTTCTTC
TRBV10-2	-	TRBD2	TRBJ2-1	CASSGTLGLAGAHYNEQFF	TGCGCCAGCAGCGGGACCCTGGGACTAGCGGGGGCCCATTACAATGAGCAGTTCTTC
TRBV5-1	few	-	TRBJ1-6	CASSSSRHKGNSPLHF	TGCGCCAGCAGCTCCAGTCGTCACAAAGGCAATTCACCCCTCCACTTT
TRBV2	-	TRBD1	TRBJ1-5	CALDSGDRGQRPQHF	TGTGCTCTCGACTCAGGGGACAGGGGACAACGGCCCCAGCATTTT
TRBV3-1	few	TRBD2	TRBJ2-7	CASSLGLDYEQYF	TGTGCCAGCAGCCTAGGACTAGATTACGAGCAGTACTTC
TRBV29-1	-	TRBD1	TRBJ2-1	CSVGQGASDEQFF	TGCAGCGTGGGACAGGGGGCTTCGGATGAGCAGTTCTTC
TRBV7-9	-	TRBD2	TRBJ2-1	CASSSEIVAGFSYNEQFF	TGTGCCAGCAGCTCGGAGATAGTAGCGGGGTTCTCCTACAATGAGCAGTTCTTC
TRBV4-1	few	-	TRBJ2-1	CASSHLTTRSYNEQFF	TGCGCCAGCAGCCATCTGACGACACGCTCCTACAATGAGCAGTTCTTC
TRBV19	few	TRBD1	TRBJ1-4	CASTRTGTGNEKLFF	TGTGCCAGTACTAGGACCGGGACAGGGAATGAAAAACTGTTTTTT
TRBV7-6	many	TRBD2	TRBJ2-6	CASSPIAGGISGANVLTF	TGTGCCAGCAGCCCAATAGCGGGGGGGATCTCTGGGGCCAACGTCCTGACTTTC
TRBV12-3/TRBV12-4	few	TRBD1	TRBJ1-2	CASTHSRPGQGIFGF	TGTGCCAGCACCCACTCTAGGCCGGGACAGGGAATATTTGGATTC
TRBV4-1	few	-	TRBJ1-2	CASSQDRQELYGYTF	TGCGCCAGCAGCCAAGATCGACAGGAACTCTATGGCTACACCTTC
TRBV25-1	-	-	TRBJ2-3	CASSEWQGGYTDTQYF	TGTGCCAGCAGTGAATGGCAGGGGGGTTACACAGATACGCAGTATTTT
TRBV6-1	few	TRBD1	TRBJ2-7	CASSGGDRRSTYEQYF	TGTGCCAGCAGTGGAGGGGACAGGAGATCCACCTACGAGCAGTACTTC
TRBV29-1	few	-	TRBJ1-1	CSLVGATGGTEAFF	TGCAGCCTTGTGGGGGCTACGGGCGGCACTGAAGCTTTCTTT
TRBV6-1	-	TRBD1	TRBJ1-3	CASSADRVFYSGNTIYF	TGTGCCAGCAGTGCGGACAGGGTCTTTTACTCTGGAAACACCATATATTTT
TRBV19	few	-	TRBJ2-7	CASSIDPTAHYEQYF	TGTGCCAGTAGTATAGATCCAACGGCTCACTACGAGCAGTACTTC
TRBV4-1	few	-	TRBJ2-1	CASSPVNTIGHNEQFF	TGCGCCAGCAGTCCCGTGAATACGATCGGCCACAATGAGCAGTTCTTC